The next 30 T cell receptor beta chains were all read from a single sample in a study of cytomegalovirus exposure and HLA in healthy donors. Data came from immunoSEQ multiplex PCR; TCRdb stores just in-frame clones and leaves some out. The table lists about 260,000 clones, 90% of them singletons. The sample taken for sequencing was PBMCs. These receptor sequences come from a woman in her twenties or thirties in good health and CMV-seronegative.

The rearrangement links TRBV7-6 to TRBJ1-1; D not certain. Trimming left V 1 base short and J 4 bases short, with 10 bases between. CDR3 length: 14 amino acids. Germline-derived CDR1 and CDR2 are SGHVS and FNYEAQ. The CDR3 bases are TGTGCCAGCAGCTTAGGGGTGCCGGGCACTGAAGCTTTCTTT. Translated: CASSLGVPGTEAFF.

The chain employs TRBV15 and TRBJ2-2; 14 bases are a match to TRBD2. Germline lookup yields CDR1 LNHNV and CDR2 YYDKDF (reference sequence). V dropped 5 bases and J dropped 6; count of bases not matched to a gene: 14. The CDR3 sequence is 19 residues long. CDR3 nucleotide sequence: TGTGCCACCAGCTCTCCTCCGGGACTAGCGGGAGAGGGAGCCGGGGAGCTGTTTTTT. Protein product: CATSSPPGLAGEGAGELFF.

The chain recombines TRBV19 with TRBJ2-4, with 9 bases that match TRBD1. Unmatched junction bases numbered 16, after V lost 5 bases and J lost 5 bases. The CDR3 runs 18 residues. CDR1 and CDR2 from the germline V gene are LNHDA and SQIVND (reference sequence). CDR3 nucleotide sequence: TGTGCCAGTAGTCCCGGGACAGGGTACGGCTCAATTGAAAACATTCAGTACTTC. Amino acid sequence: CASSPGTGYGSIENIQYF.

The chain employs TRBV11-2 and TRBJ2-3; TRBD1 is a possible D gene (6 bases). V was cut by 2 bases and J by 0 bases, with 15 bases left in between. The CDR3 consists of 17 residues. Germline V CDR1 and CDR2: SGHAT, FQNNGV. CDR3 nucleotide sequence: TGTGCCAGCAGCTTATGGTTCGCAGGGGAAAGCACAGATACGCAGTATTTT. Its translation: CASSLWFAGESTDTQYF. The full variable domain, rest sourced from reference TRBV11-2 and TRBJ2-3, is EAGVAQSPRYKIIEKRQSVAFWCNPISGHATLYWYQQILGQGPKLLIQFQNNGVVDDSQLPKDRFSAERLKGVDSTLKIQPAKLEDSAVYLCASSLWFAGESTDTQYFGPGTRLTVL.

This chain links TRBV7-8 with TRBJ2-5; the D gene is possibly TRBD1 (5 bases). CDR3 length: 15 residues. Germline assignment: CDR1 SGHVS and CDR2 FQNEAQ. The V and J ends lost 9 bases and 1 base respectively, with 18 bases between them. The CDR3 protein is CASIAGPYVQETQYF. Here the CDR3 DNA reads TGTGCCAGTATAGCAGGGCCCTACGTCCAAGAGACCCAGTACTTC.

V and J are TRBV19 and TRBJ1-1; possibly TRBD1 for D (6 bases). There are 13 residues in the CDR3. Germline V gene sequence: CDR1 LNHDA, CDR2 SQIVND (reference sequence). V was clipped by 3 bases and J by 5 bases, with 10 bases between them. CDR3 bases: TGTGCCAGTAGTATGGGGGGGGCAACTGAAGCTTTCTTT. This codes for CASSMGGATEAFF.

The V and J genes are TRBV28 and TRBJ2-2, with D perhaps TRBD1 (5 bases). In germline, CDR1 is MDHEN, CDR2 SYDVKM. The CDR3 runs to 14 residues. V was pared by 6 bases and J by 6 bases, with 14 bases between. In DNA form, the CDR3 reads TGTGCCAGCAGCACGGTCCAGGGTTCCGGGGAGCTGTTTTTT. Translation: CASSTVQGSGELFF.

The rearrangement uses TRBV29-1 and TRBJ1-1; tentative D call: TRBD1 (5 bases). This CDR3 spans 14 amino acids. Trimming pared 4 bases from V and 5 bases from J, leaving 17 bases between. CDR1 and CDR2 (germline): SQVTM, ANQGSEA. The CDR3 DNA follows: TGCAGCGTTGGAGGAACATCTAAGGGGACTGAAGCTTTCTTT. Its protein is CSVGGTSKGTEAFF.

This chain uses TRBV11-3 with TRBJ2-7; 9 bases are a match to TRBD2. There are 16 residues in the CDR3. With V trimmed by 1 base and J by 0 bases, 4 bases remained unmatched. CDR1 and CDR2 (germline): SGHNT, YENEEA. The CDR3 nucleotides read TGTGCCAGCAGCTTAGGTGGTAGCGGGGGCTCCTACGAGCAGTACTTC. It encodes CASSLGGSGGSYEQYF.

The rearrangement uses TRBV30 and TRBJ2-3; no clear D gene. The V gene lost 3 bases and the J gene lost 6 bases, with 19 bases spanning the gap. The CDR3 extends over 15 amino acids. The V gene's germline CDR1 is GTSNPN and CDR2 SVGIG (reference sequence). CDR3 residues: CAWSVPLASTDTQYF. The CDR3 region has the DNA TGTGCCTGGAGCGTCCCACTGGCGTCAACGGATACGCAGTATTTT.

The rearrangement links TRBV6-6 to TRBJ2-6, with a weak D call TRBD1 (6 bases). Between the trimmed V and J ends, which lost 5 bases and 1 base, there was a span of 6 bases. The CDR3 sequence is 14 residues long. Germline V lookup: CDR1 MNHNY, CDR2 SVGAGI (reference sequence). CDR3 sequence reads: CASSQGSGANVLTF. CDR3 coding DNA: TGTGCCAGCAGTCAGGGGTCTGGGGCCAACGTCCTGACTTTC.

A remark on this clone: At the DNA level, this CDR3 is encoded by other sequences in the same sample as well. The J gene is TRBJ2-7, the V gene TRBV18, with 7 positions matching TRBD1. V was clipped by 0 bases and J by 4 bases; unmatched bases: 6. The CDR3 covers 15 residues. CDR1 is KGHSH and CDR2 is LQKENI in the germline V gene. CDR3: CASSPPGQRSYEQYF. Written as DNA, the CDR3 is TGTGCCAGCTCACCACCGGGACAGAGGTCTTACGAGCAGTACTTC.

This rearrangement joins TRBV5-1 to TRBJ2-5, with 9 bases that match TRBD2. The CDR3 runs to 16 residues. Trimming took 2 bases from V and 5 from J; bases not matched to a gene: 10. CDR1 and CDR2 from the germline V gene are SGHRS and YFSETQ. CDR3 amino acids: CASSLGLAGVKETQYF. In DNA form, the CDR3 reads TGCGCCAGCAGCTTAGGGTTAGCGGGAGTCAAGGAGACCCAGTACTTC.

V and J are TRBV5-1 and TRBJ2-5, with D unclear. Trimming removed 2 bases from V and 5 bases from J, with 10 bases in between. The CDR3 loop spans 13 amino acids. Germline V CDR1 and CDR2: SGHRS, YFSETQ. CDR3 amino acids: CASSFSQEETQYF. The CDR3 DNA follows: TGCGCCAGCAGCTTTAGTCAGGAGGAGACCCAGTACTTC.

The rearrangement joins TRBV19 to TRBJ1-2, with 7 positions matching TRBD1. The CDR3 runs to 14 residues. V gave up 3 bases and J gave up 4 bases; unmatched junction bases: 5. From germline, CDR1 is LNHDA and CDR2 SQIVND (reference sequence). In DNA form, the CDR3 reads TGTGCCAGTAGTATTGGCGGACAGGTCTATGGCTACACCTTC. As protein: CASSIGGQVYGYTF.

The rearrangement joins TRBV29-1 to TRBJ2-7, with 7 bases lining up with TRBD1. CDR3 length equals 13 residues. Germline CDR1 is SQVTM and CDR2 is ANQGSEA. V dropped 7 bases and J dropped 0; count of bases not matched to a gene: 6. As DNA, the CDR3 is TGCAGCGCTATCGGGACAGTCTCCTACGAGCAGTACTTC. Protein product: CSAIGTVSYEQYF.

CDR3: CASGSGWGNNEQFF. CDR3 bases: TGTGCCAGCGGATCGGGTTGGGGGAACAATGAGCAGTTCTTC. The genes are TRBV2 and TRBJ2-1; D might be TRBD1 or TRBD2, each matching 5 bases. The CDR3 has 14 amino acids. Trimming cost V 8 bases and J 5 bases, with 16 bases left between them. Germline CDR1 reads SNHLY; CDR2 reads FYNNEI.

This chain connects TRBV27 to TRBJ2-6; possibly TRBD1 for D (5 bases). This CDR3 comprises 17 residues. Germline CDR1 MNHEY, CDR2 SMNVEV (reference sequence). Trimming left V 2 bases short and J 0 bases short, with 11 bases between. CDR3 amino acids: CASSLRGHHSGANVLTF. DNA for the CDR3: TGTGCCAGCAGTTTAAGGGGCCATCACTCTGGGGCCAACGTCCTGACTTTC. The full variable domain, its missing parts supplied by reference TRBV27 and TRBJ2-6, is EAQVTQNPRYLITVTGKKLTVTCSQNMNHEYMSWYRQDPGLGLRQIYYSMNVEVTDKGDVPEGYKVSRKEKRNFPLILESPSPNQTSLYFCASSLRGHHSGANVLTFGAGSRLTVL.

CDR3 nucleotide sequence: TGCGCCAGCAGCTTGGCTGGGGGGCTGAACAATGAGCAGTTCTTC. It is translated as CASSLAGGLNNEQFF. This sequence joins TRBV5-1 and TRBJ2-1; D tentatively reads TRBD1 or TRBD2 (6 bases each). This CDR3 is 15 amino acids long. The germline V gene encodes CDR1 SGHRS and CDR2 YFSETQ. Trimming shortened V by 0 bases and J by 5 bases, and 12 bases separated the two germline ends.

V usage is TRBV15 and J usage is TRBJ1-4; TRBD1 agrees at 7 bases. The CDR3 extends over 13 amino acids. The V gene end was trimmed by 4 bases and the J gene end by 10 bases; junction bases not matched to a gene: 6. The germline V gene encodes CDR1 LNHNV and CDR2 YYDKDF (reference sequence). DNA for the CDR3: TGTGCCACCAGCAACAGGGGCCAGGGAAAACTGTTTTTT. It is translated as CATSNRGQGKLFF.

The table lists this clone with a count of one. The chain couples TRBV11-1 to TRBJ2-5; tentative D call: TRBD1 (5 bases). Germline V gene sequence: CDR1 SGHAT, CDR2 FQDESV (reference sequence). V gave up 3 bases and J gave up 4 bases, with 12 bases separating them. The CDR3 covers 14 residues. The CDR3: CASSFPQGGETQYF. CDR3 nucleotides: TGTGCCAGCAGCTTCCCCCAGGGTGGAGAGACCCAGTACTTC. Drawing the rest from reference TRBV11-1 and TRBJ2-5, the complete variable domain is EAEVAQSPRYKITEKSQAVAFWCDPISGHATLYWYRQILGQGPELLVQFQDESVVDDSQLPKDRFSAERLKGVDSTLKIQPAELGDSAMYLCASSFPQGGETQYFGPGTRLLVL.

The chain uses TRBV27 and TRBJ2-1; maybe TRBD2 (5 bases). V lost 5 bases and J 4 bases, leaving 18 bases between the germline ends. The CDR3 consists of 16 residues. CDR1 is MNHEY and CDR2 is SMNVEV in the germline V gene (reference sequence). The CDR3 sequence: CASSNEGYPLYNEQFF. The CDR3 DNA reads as TGTGCCAGCAGTAACGAGGGCTACCCCCTTTACAATGAGCAGTTCTTC.

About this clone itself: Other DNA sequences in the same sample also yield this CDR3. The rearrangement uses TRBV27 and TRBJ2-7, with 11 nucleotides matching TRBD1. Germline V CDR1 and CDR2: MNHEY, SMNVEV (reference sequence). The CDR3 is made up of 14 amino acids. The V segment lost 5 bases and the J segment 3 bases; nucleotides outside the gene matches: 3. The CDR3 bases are TGTGCCAGCAGTCCCGGGACAGGGGGCTACGAGCAGTACTTC. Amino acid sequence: CASSPGTGGYEQYF.

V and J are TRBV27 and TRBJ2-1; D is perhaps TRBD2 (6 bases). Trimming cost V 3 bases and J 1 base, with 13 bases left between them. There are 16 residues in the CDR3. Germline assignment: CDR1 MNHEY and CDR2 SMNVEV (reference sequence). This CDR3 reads CASSFGLAGSYNEQFF. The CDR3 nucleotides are TGTGCCAGCAGTTTCGGGTTGGCGGGATCCTACAATGAGCAGTTCTTC.

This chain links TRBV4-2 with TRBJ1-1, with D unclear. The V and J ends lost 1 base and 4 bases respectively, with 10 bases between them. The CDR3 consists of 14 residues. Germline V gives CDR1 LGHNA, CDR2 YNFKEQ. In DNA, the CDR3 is TGTGCCAGCAGCCAAGTTCAGCCGGGCACTGAAGCTTTCTTT. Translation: CASSQVQPGTEAFF.

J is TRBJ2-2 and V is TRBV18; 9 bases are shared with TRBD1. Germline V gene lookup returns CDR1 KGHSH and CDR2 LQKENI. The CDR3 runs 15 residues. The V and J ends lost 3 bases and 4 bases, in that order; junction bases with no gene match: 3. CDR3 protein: CASSPGTGTTGELFF. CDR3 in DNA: TGTGCCAGCTCACCTGGGACAGGGACCACCGGGGAGCTGTTTTTT. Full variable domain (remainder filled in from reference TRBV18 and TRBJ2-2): NAGVMQNPRHLVRRRGQEARLRCSPMKGHSHVYWYRQLPEEGLKFMVYLQKENIIDESGMPKERFSAEFPKEGPSILRIQQVVRGDSAAYFCASSPGTGTTGELFFGEGSRLTVL.

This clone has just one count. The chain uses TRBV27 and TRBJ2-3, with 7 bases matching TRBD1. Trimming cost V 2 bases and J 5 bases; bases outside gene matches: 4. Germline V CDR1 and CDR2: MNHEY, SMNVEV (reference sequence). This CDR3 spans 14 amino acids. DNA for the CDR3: TGTGCCAGCAGTTTAGAGGGGGCCGGAGATACGCAGTATTTT. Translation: CASSLEGAGDTQYF.

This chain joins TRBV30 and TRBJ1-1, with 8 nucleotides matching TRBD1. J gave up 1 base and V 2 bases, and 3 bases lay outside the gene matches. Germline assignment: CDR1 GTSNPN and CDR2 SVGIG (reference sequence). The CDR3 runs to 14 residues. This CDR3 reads CAWSRGQANTEAFF. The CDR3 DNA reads TGTGCCTGGAGTCGGGGACAGGCGAACACTGAAGCTTTCTTT.

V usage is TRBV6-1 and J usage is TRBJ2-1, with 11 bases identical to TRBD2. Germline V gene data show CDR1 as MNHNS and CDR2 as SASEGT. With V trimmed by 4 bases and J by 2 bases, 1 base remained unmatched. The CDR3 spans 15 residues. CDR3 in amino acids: CASSGGLAAYNEQFF. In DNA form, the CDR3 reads TGTGCCAGCAGTGGGGGACTAGCGGCCTACAATGAGCAGTTCTTC.

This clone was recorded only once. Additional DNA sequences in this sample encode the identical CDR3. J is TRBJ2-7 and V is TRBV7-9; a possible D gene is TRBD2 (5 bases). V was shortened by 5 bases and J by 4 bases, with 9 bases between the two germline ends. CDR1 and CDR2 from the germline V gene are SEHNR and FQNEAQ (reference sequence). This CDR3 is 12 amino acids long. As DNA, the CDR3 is TGTGCCAGCAGCCAGACGGGATACGAGCAGTACTTC. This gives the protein CASSQTGYEQYF. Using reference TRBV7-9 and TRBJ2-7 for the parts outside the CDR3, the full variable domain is DTGVSQNPRHKITKRGQNVTFRCDPISEHNRLYWYRQTLGQGPEFLTYFQNEAQLEKSRLLSDRFSAERPKGSFSTLEIQRTEQGDSAMYLCASSQTGYEQYFGPGTRLTVT.